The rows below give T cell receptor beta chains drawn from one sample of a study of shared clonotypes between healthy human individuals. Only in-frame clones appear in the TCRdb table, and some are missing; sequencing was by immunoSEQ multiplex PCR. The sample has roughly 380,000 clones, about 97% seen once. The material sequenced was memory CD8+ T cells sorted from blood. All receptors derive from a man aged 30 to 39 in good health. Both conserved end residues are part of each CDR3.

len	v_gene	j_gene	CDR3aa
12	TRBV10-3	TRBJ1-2	CATKDDVGGYTF
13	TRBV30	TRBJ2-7	CAWSVGQAGEQYF
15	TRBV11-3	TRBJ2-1	CASSLGGDYYNEQFF
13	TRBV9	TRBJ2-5	CASSSFRQETQYF
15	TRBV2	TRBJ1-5	CASRVRDSSNQPQHF
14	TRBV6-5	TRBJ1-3	CASSRTGSGNTIYF
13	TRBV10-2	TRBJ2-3	CASRTSASDTQYF
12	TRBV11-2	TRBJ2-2	CASSFSAGELFF
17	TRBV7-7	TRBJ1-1	CASSSNLREGVYTEAFF
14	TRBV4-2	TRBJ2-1	CASSPGLVYNEQFF
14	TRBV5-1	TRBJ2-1	CASSPVTSGSFGIF
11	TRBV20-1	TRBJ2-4	CSARGVNIQYF
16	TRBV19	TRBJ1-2	CASSGRPPGGTYGYTF
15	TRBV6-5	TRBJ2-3	CASSYRRVGTDTQYF
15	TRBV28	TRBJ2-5	CASSTLAGGAETQYF
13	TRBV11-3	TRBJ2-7	CASSLGGRSEQYF
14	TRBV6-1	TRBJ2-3	CASMLNRLTDTQYF
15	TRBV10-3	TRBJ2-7	CAIKMTDGVSYEQYF
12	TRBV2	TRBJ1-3	CASSRPPNTIYF
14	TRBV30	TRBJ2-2	CAWSVGSNTGELFF
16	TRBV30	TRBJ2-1	CAWSVPRAPFHNEQFF
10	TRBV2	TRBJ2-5	CASTEETQYF
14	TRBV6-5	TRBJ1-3	CASRSTGVGNTIYF
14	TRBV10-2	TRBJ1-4	CASSWGRVNEKLFF
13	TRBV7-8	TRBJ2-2	CASNLRRGGELFF
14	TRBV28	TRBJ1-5	CASSLTTSNQPQHF
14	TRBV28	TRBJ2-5	CASSRTRDSGTQYF
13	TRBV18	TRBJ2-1	CASSPFSGYEQFF